This T cell receptor (beta chain) was observed in a study of cytotoxic CD8 clonotypes in ibrutinib-treated CLL. General study results and limits: An increase in clonality occurred at ibrutinib response, followed by a return toward baseline at progression.

Data came from immunoSEQ multiplex PCR; TCRdb stores just in-frame clones and leaves some out. The sample includes 250,000 to 350,000 clones, around 77% seen only once; the top ten take around 5.1%. Trimming removed 6 bases from V and 5 bases from J, with 13 bases in between. This CDR3 has 13 amino acids. Germline CDR1 MNHEY, CDR2 SMNVEV (reference sequence). Concerning this clone: Its antigen is still unknown.

V usage is TRBV27 and J usage is TRBJ2-5, with D perhaps TRBD1 (5 bases). Specimen: PBMCs, collected at disease progression, from a patient treated with ibrutinib. This sequence was found in a human donor with chronic lymphocytic leukemia. The CDR3 nucleotides read TGTGCCAGCAGCCTCGACAGTACGGAGACCCAGTACTTC. This codes for CASSLDSTETQYF.